The 3 T cell receptor beta chains given below trace back to one sample, sequenced in a study of blood T cell repertoires in COVID-19. Libraries were prepared by immunoSEQ multiplex PCR; TCRdb keeps only in-frame clonotypes and omits some of them. The sample holds fewer than 450,000 clones, more than 70% seen once. Sample: peripheral blood. The source is a woman between 45 and 60 years old with COVID-19, enrolled during active disease.

The chain employs TRBV7-3 and TRBJ2-1; a possible D gene is TRBD2 (5 bases). Germline assignment: CDR1 SGHTA and CDR2 FQGTGA. The CDR3 spans 13 residues. Trimming pared 4 bases from V and 6 bases from J, leaving 10 bases between. The CDR3 loop is CASSSTRGNEQFF. The CDR3 nucleotides read TGTGCCAGCAGCTCGACCCGGGGCAATGAGCAGTTCTTC.

This chain uses TRBV6-1 with TRBJ1-1; weak D call: TRBD1 (5 bases). The CDR3 is 14 residues long. Germline CDR1 is MNHNS and CDR2 is SASEGT. The germline V and J ends were trimmed by 1 base and 8 bases, with 14 bases remaining between them. The CDR3 nucleotides are TGTGCCAGCAGTGAAGGGGCAGGGAGGGAGGAAGCTTTCTTT. Amino acids: CASSEGAGREEAFF.

Here the CDR3 reads CASSSRDRGHTEQFF. CDR3 in DNA: TGTGCCAGCAGCTCCCGGGACAGGGGGCACACTGAGCAGTTCTTC. The J gene is TRBJ2-1, the V gene TRBV11-1; 12 nucleotides align to TRBD1. V was clipped by 4 bases and J by 9 bases; unmatched bases: 7. CDR1 is SGHAT, CDR2 FQDESV, per germline (reference sequence). The CDR3 has 15 residues.